This TCR beta chain was captured by sequencing in a study of blood T cell repertoires in COVID-19. About the study: Whether acute or convalescent, the COVID-19 samples came from the United States, Italy and Spain. PBMCs, B-cell-depleted T cells, or T cells provided the cDNA or gDNA that made up the material.

V lost 3 bases to trimming and J lost 5 bases; unmatched junction nucleotides: 5. The CDR3 is made up of 15 amino acids. Germline CDR1 is LGHNA and CDR2 is YNFKEQ. Authors' methods: Amplification of reference gene primers provided the estimated nucleated cell counts. Assay used: immunoSEQ multiplex PCR; TCRdb lists only in-frame clones, some missing. V and J calls and clone size are those listed in that table; D and trimming were worked out from the DNA. This table has just under 45,000 clones, 80% to 90% appearing once. This sequence joins TRBV4-2 and TRBJ1-5; 9 bases fit TRBD1. The sequence derives from a woman in her forties with acute or convalescent COVID-19. The sample comprised peripheral blood. CDR3 in amino acids: CASSQKTGGDQPQHF. In DNA form, the CDR3 reads TGTGCCAGCAGCCAGAAGACAGGGGGGGATCAGCCCCAGCATTTT.